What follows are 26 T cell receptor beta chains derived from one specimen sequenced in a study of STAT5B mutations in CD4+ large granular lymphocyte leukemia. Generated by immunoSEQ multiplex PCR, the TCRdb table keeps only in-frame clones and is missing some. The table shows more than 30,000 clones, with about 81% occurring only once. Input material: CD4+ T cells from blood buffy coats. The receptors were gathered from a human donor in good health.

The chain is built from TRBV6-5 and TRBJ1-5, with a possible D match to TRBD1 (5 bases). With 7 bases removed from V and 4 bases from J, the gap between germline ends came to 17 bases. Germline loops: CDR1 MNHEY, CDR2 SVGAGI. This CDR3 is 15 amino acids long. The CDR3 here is CASNPGGGPNQPQHF. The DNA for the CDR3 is TGTGCCAGCAATCCCGGGGGTGGGCCTAATCAGCCCCAGCATTTT.

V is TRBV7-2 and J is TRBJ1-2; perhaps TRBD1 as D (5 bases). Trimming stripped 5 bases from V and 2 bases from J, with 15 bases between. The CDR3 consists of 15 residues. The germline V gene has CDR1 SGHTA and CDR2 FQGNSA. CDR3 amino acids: CASSPAGGMNYGYTF. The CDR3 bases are TGTGCCAGCAGCCCCGCGGGGGGGATGAACTATGGCTACACCTTC. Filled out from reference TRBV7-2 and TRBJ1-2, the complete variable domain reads GAGVSQSPSNKVTEKGKDVELRCDPISGHTALYWYRQSLGQGLEFLIYFQGNSAPDKSGLPSDRFSAERTGGSVSTLTIQRTQQEDSAVYLCASSPAGGMNYGYTFGSGTRLTVV.

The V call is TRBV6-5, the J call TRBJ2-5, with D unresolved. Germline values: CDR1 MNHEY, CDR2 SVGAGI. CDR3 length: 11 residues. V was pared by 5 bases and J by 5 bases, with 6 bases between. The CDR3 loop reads CASSAGETQYF. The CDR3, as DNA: TGTGCCAGCAGTGCTGGGGAGACCCAGTACTTC.

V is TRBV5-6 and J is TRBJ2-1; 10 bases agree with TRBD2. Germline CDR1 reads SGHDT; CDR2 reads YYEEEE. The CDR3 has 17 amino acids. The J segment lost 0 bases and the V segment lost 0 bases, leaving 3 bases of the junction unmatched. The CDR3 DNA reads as TGTGCCAGCAGCTTGGGAGCGGGGGGGAGCTCCTACAATGAGCAGTTCTTC. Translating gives CASSLGAGGSSYNEQFF.

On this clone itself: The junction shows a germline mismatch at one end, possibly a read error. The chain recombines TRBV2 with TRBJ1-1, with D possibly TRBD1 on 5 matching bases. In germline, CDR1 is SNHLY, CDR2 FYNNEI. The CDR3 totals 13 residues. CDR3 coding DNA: TGTGCCAGCAGAGAAGACAGGAACACTGAAGCTTTCTTT. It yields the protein CASREDRNTEAFF.

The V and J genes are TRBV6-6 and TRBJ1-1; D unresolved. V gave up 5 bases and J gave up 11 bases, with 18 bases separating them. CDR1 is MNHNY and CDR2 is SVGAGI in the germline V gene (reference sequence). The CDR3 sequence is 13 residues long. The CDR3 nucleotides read TGTGCCAGCAGTCAGACACAAGAAACTGCCGCTTTCTTT. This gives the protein CASSQTQETAAFF.

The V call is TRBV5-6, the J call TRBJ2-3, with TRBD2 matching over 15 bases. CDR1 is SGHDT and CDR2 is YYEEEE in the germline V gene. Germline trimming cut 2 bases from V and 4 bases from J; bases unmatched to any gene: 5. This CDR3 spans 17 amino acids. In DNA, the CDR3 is TGTGCCAGCAGCTTACGGACTAGCGGGGGGGCATCAGATACGCAGTATTTT. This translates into CASSLRTSGGASDTQYF.

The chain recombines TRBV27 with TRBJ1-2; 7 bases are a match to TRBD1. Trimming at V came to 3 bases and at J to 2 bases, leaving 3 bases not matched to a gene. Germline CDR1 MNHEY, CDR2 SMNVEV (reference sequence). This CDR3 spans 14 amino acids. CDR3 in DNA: TGTGCCAGCAGTTTGTCAGGGGGGAACTATGGCTACACCTTC. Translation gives CASSLSGGNYGYTF.

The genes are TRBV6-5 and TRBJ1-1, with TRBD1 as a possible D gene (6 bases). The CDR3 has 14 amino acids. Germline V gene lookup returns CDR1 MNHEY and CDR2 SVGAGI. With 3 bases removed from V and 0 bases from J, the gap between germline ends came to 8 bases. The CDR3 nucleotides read TGTGCCAGCAGTTATACAGGGCTGAACACTGAAGCTTTCTTT. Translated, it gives CASSYTGLNTEAFF.

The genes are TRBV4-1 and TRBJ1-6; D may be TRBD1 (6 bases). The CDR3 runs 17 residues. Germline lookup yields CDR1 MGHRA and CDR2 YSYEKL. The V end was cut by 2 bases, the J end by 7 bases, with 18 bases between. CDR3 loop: CASSQRTGYFENSPLHF. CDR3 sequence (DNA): TGCGCCAGCAGCCAACGAACAGGGTACTTCGAGAATTCACCCCTCCACTTT.

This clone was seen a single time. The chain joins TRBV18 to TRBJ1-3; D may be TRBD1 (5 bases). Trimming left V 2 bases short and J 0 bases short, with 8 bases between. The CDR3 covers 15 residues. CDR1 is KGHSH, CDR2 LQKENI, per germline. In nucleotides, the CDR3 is TGTGCCAGCTCACCATTGGGGACCTCTGGAAACACCATATATTTT. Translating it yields CASSPLGTSGNTIYF. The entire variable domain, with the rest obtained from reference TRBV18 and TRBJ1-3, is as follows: NAGVMQNPRHLVRRRGQEARLRCSPMKGHSHVYWYRQLPEEGLKFMVYLQKENIIDESGMPKERFSAEFPKEGPSILRIQQVVRGDSAAYFCASSPLGTSGNTIYFGEGSWLTVV.

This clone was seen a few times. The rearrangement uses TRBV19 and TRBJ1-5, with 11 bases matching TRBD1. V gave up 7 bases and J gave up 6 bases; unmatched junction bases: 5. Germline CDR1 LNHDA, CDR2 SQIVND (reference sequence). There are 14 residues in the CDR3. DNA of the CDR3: TGTGCCAGTACGGACAGGGGGCTCGTTCAGCCCCAGCATTTT. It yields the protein CASTDRGLVQPQHF.

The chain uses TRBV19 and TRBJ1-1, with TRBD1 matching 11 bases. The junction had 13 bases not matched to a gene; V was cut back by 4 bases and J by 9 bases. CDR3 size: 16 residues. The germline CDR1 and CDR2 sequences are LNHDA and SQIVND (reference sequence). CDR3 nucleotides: TGTGCCAGTAGTACAGGGGCGATCGGGACAGGGGGGCAAGCTTTCTTT. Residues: CASSTGAIGTGGQAFF.

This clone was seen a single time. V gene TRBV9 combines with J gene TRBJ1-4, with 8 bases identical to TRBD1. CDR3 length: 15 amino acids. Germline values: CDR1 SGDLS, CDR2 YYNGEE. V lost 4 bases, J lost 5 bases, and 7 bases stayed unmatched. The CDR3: CASSNTQGANEKLFF. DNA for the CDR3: TGTGCCAGCAGCAATACCCAGGGGGCAAATGAAAAACTGTTTTTT.

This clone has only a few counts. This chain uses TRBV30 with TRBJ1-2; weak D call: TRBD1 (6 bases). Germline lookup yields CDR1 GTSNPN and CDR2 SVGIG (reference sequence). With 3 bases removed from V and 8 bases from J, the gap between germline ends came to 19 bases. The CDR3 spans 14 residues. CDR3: CAWSLGQPPEGYTF. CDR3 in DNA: TGTGCCTGGAGCCTGGGACAACCCCCGGAGGGCTACACCTTC.

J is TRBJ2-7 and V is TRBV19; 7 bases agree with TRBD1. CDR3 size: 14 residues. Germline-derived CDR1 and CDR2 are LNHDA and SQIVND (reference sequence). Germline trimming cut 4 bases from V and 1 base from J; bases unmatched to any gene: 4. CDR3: CASSTPGQSYEQYF. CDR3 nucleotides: TGTGCCAGTAGTACCCCGGGACAGTCCTACGAGCAGTACTTC.

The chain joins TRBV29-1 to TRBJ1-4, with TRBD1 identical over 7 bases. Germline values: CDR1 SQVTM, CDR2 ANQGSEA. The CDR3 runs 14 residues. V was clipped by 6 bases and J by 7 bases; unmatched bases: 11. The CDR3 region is CSVAEGGGTEKLFF. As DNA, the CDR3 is TGCAGCGTAGCTGAAGGGGGCGGTACTGAAAAACTGTTTTTT.

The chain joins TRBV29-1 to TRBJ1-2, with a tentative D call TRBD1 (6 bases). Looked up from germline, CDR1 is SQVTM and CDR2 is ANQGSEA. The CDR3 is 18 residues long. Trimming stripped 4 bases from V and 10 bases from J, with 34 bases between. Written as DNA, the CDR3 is TGCAGCGTTGTGGGAGGCCTCCTCGGGGGGCCGCGGATGGGCGACTACACCTTC. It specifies CSVVGGLLGGPRMGDYTF.

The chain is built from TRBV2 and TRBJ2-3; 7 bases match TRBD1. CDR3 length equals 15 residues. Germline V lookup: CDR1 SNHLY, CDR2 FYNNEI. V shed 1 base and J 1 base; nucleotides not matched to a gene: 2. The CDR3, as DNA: TGTGCCAGCAGTGAAGGGGGGACAGGCACAGATACGCAGTATTTT. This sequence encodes CASSEGGTGTDTQYF. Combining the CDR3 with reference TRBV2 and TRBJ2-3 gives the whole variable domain EPEVTQTPSHQVTQMGQEVILRCVPISNHLYFYWYRQILGQKVEFLVSFYNNEISEKSEIFDDQFSVERPDGSNFTLKIRSTKLEDSAMYFCASSEGGTGTDTQYFGPGTRLTVL.

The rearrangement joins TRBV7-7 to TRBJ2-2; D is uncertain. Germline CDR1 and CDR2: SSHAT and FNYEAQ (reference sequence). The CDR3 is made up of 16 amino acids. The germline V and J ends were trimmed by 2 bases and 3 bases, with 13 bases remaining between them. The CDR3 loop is CASSLSAAGDTGELFF. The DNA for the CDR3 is TGTGCCAGCAGCTTATCGGCGGCAGGAGACACCGGGGAGCTGTTTTTT.

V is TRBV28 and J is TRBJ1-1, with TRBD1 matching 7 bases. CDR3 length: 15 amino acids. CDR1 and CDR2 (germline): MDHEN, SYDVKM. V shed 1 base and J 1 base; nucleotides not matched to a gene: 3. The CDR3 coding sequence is TGTGCCAGCAGTTTATCTCAGGGGGGGAACACTGAAGCTTTCTTT. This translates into CASSLSQGGNTEAFF.

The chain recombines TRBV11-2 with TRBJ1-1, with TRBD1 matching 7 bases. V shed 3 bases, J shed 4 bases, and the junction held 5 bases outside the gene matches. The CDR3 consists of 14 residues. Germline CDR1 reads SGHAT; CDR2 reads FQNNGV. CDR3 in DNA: TGTGCCAGCAGCTTGTCCTCAGGGGGCACTGAAGCTTTCTTT. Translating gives CASSLSSGGTEAFF.

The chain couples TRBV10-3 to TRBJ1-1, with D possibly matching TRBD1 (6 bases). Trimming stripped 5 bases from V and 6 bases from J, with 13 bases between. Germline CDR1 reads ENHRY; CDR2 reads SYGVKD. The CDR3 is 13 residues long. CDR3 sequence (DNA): TGTGCCATCAGTACACAGGGTATCGCTGAAGCTTTCTTT. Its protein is CAISTQGIAEAFF.

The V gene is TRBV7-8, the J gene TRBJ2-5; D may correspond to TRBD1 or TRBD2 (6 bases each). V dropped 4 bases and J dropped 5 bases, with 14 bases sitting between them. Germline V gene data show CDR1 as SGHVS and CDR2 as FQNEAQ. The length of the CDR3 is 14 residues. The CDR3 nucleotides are TGTGCCAGCAGCTCCGGGGGCAGGGGCGAGACCCAGTACTTC. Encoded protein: CASSSGGRGETQYF. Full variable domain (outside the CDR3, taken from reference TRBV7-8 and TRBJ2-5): GAGVSQSPRYKVAKRGQDVALRCDPISGHVSLFWYQQALGQGPEFLTYFQNEAQLDKSGLPSDRFFAERPEGSVSTLKIQRTQQEDSAVYLCASSSGGRGETQYFGPGTRLLVL.

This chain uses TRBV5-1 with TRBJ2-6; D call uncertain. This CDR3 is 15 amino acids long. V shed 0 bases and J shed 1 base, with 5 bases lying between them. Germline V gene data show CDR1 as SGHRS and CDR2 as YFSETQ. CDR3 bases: TGCGCCAGCAGCTTGGGCAGATCTGGGGCCAACGTCCTGACTTTC. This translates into CASSLGRSGANVLTF.

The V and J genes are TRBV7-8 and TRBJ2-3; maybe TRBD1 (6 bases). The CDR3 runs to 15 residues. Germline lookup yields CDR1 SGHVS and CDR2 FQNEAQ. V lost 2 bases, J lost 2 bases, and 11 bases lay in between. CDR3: CASSLNRVFTDTQYF. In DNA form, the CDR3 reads TGTGCCAGCAGCTTAAACAGGGTTTTCACAGATACGCAGTATTTT.